Below, 32 T cell receptor beta chains from the same sample are listed, as sequenced in a study of blood T cell repertoires in COVID-19. TCRdb's table, derived via immunoSEQ multiplex PCR, lists solely in-frame clones and lacks some. The sample shows 200,000 to 250,000 clones, approximately 78% of them seen only once. The sample was peripheral blood. The receptors stem from a woman older than 75 with COVID-19, enrolled during active disease.

This chain links TRBV6-1 with TRBJ1-1; TRBD1 matches 7 bases. This CDR3 region has 19 residues. V was clipped by 4 bases and J by 0 bases; unmatched bases: 17. Germline-derived CDR1 and CDR2 are MNHNS and SASEGT. CDR3 sequence reads: CASSANLHRGSSMNTEAFF. The CDR3 coding sequence is TGTGCCAGCAGTGCAAACCTCCACAGGGGTTCCTCCATGAACACTGAAGCTTTCTTT.

This clone was detected once. The CDR3, as DNA: TGTGCCAGCAGTGAATGGACAGGGAGAGGCGAAAAACTGTTTTTT. Translated, it gives CASSEWTGRGEKLFF. The gene calls are TRBV2 and TRBJ1-4; 8 bases fit TRBD1. J gave up 8 bases and V 2 bases, and 7 bases lay outside the gene matches. This CDR3 spans 15 amino acids. The germline V gene encodes CDR1 SNHLY and CDR2 FYNNEI. Full variable domain (missing parts from reference TRBV2 and TRBJ1-4): EPEVTQTPSHQVTQMGQEVILRCVPISNHLYFYWYRQILGQKVEFLVSFYNNEISEKSEIFDDQFSVERPDGSNFTLKIRSTKLEDSAMYFCASSEWTGRGEKLFFGSGTQLSVL.

The sample holds one count of this clone. J is TRBJ1-2 and V is TRBV6-5; unclear D gene. The CDR3 extends over 14 amino acids. V lost 7 bases, J lost 0 bases, and 12 bases lay in between. Germline CDR1 and CDR2: MNHEY and SVGAGI. The CDR3 spells CASIFSLANYGYTF. The CDR3 DNA is TGTGCCAGCATTTTCAGCCTAGCTAACTATGGCTACACCTTC.

V gene TRBV3-1 (or the pseudogene TRBV3-2) combines with J gene TRBJ1-2; no clear D gene. The V gene's germline CDR1 is LGHDT and CDR2 YNNKEL (reference sequence). This CDR3 is 12 amino acids long. V was trimmed by 1 base and J by 7 bases, leaving 7 bases between them. The CDR3 sequence is CASSQGHRGYTF. The CDR3 nucleotides are TGTGCCAGCAGCCAAGGACATCGTGGCTACACCTTC.

The chain recombines TRBV15 with TRBJ2-7, with 7 bases that match TRBD2. The CDR3 spans 14 residues. Germline-derived CDR1 and CDR2 are LNHNV and YYDKDF (reference sequence). The junction had 5 bases not matched to a gene; V was cut back by 4 bases and J by 2 bases. As DNA, the CDR3 is TGTGCCACCAGCACGGGGAGGGCCCCCTACGAGCAGTACTTC. Translation: CATSTGRAPYEQYF.

The V and J genes are TRBV3-1 (or the pseudogene TRBV3-2) and TRBJ1-1; 7 bases line up with TRBD1. Trimming removed 3 bases from V and 2 bases from J; junction bases left unmatched: 6. The length of the CDR3 is 15 residues. Germline-derived CDR1 and CDR2 are LGHDT and YNNKEL (reference sequence). The DNA for the CDR3 is TGTGCCAGCAGCCAGGGACAGTCACGTAACACTGAAGCTTTCTTT. Protein product: CASSQGQSRNTEAFF.

V and J are TRBV2 and TRBJ1-5; the match to TRBD1 covers 7 bases. The junction had 7 bases not matched to a gene; V was cut back by 5 bases and J by 0 bases. This CDR3 contains 16 residues. Germline V lookup: CDR1 SNHLY, CDR2 FYNNEI. This CDR3 is CASSFEGAGSNQPQHF. CDR3 in DNA: TGTGCCAGCAGTTTCGAGGGGGCTGGTAGCAATCAGCCCCAGCATTTT.

This clone was detected only a few times. This chain joins TRBV30 and TRBJ2-2; D gene uncertain. The V end lost 5 bases, the J end lost 6 bases, and 7 bases lay between the germline ends. The CDR3 consists of 11 residues. Per the germline V gene, CDR1 is GTSNPN and CDR2 is SVGIG (reference sequence). CDR3 region: CAWGQAGELFF. The CDR3 region has the DNA TGTGCCTGGGGGCAGGCCGGGGAGCTGTTTTTT.

The J gene is TRBJ2-1, the V gene TRBV10-3, with 11 positions matching TRBD1. The ends lost 7 bases at V and 8 bases at J; junction bases unmatched: 10. The CDR3 contains 15 residues. Germline V gene data show CDR1 as ENHRY and CDR2 as SYGVKD. The CDR3 DNA sequence: TGTGCCATCAAACCATCGGGACAGGGGGGCGATGAGCAGTTCTTC. Encoded protein: CAIKPSGQGGDEQFF.

The chain employs TRBV7-2 and TRBJ1-1, with D unresolved. This CDR3 contains 14 residues. Germline V CDR1 and CDR2: SGHTA, FQGNSA. V shed 4 bases and J shed 0 bases, with 9 bases lying between them. The CDR3 region is CASSSSSMNTEAFF. The CDR3 nucleotides read TGTGCCAGCAGCTCTAGTAGCATGAACACTGAAGCTTTCTTT.

The CDR3 loop reads CASSSTGGTGNTIYF. DNA for the CDR3: TGTGCCAGCAGTTCGACAGGGGGAACTGGAAACACCATATATTTT. This chain joins TRBV6-5 and TRBJ1-3; the match to TRBD1 covers 9 bases. With V trimmed by 4 bases and J by 2 bases, 3 bases remained unmatched. The V gene's germline CDR1 is MNHEY and CDR2 SVGAGI. The CDR3 is made up of 15 amino acids.

J is TRBJ1-2 and V is TRBV5-1; 10 bases align to TRBD1. V shed 4 bases, J shed 2 bases, and the junction held 5 bases outside the gene matches. This CDR3 has 15 amino acids. Germline CDR1 reads SGHRS; CDR2 reads YFSETQ. CDR3 in DNA: TGCGCCAGCAGCCGAGGGACAGGGGAAAACTATGGCTACACCTTC. It codes for CASSRGTGENYGYTF.

On this clone itself: One end of the junction does not line up with germline, which may come from a read error. This rearrangement joins TRBV11-2 to TRBJ2-1; no reliable D call. CDR3 length equals 16 residues. Germline V CDR1 and CDR2: SGHAT, FQNNGV. CDR3 protein: CASSLDQRSSYNEQFF. The DNA for the CDR3 is TGTGCCAGCAGCCTAGATCAGCGAAGCTCCTACAATGAGCAGTTCTTC.

The chain combines TRBV30 with TRBJ1-4; TRBD1 might be the D (6 bases). In germline, CDR1 is GTSNPN, CDR2 SVGIG (reference sequence). The V end lost 4 bases, the J end lost 10 bases, and 16 bases lay between the germline ends. CDR3 length equals 13 residues. The CDR3 protein is CAWTNRAYAKLFF. In nucleotides, the CDR3 is TGTGCCTGGACGAACAGGGCCTACGCAAAACTGTTTTTT.

The CDR3: CATSRDRAVRAIYF. CDR3 nucleotides: TGTGCCACCAGCAGAGACAGGGCCGTCCGTGCCATATATTTT. This sequence joins TRBV15 and TRBJ1-3; a weak D match, TRBD1 (5 bases). The germline V gene has CDR1 LNHNV and CDR2 YYDKDF (reference sequence). V lost 0 bases and J 11 bases, leaving 14 bases between the germline ends. The CDR3 spans 14 residues.

This clone was detected only once. The J gene is TRBJ1-2, the V gene TRBV2; no reliable D call. The germline V gene has CDR1 SNHLY and CDR2 FYNNEI. This CDR3 spans 13 amino acids. The V and J ends lost 7 bases and 1 base respectively, with 10 bases between them. CDR3 amino acids: CASMPGVNYGYTF. The DNA of the CDR3 is TGTGCCAGCATGCCCGGTGTTAACTATGGCTACACCTTC.

This clone was recorded once. The CDR3 sequence is CASSSQGSSYNEQFF. The CDR3 nucleotides read TGCGCCAGCAGTTCCCAGGGTTCCTCCTACAATGAGCAGTTCTTC. V is TRBV5-1 and J is TRBJ2-1; weak D call: TRBD1 (5 bases). The germline V gene has CDR1 SGHRS and CDR2 YFSETQ. Trimming stripped 5 bases from V and 0 bases from J, with 12 bases between. The CDR3 loop spans 15 amino acids.

The rearrangement joins TRBV6-5 to TRBJ2-1; D may be TRBD2 (6 bases). V gave up 7 bases and J gave up 8 bases, with 9 bases separating them. CDR1 and CDR2 from the germline V gene are MNHEY and SVGAGI. CDR3 length: 11 residues. The CDR3 nucleotides are TGTGCCAGCACGAGGGACTATGAGCAGTTCTTC. It is translated as CASTRDYEQFF.

This clone was picked up one time. One end of the junction does not line up with germline, which may come from a read error. The gene calls are TRBV6-5 and TRBJ2-5; 7 positions agree with TRBD1. The CDR3 contains 14 residues. From germline, CDR1 is MNHEY and CDR2 SVGAGI. This chain's CDR3 is CAATRQGRGETQYF. The CDR3 DNA follows: TGCGCAGCAACCCGACAGGGACGAGGAGAGACCCAGTACTTC.

CDR3 DNA: TGTGCCAGCAGCTCCCGTGCAGGGAACACTGAAGCTTTCTTT. Its translation is CASSSRAGNTEAFF. The chain has TRBV5-4 and TRBJ1-1; no clear D. V gave up 3 bases and J gave up 1 base, with 10 bases separating them. Germline V gene sequence: CDR1 SGHNT, CDR2 YYREEE (reference sequence). The CDR3 is 14 residues long. Filled out from reference TRBV5-4 and TRBJ1-1, the complete variable domain reads ETGVTQSPTHLIKTRGQQVTLRCSSQSGHNTVSWYQQALGQGPQFIFQYYREEENGRGNFPPRFSGLQFPNYSSELNVNALELDDSALYLCASSSRAGNTEAFFGQGTRLTVV.

The rearrangement uses TRBV6-5 and TRBJ1-6; D gene unclear. This CDR3 comprises 15 residues. V was pared by 2 bases and J by 2 bases, with 7 bases between. Germline-derived CDR1 and CDR2 are MNHEY and SVGAGI. For the CDR3, the DNA is TGTGCCAGCAGTTACGACAAAACCTATAATTCACCCCTCCACTTT. It translates to CASSYDKTYNSPLHF.

V is TRBV28 and J is TRBJ1-2; 9 bases are a match to TRBD1. There are 17 residues in the CDR3. The junction had 12 bases not matched to a gene; V was cut back by 4 bases and J by 3 bases. Germline CDR1 MDHEN, CDR2 SYDVKM. The CDR3 spells CASSSPLTGGAHYGYTF. The CDR3 DNA is TGTGCCAGCAGTTCCCCTCTTACAGGGGGCGCCCACTATGGCTACACCTTC.

The V and J genes are TRBV7-9 and TRBJ1-6, with TRBD1 matching over 9 bases. Germline trimming cut 5 bases from V and 8 bases from J; bases unmatched to any gene: 7. The germline V gene encodes CDR1 SEHNR and CDR2 FQNEAQ (reference sequence). CDR3 length: 15 amino acids. CDR3 DNA: TGTGCCAGCAGCCCCCGGGACAGGGCAGATTCACCCCTCCACTTT. It is translated as CASSPRDRADSPLHF. Looking up the rest from reference TRBV7-9 and TRBJ1-6 gives the full variable domain: DTGVSQNPRHKITKRGQNVTFRCDPISEHNRLYWYRQTLGQGPEFLTYFQNEAQLEKSRLLSDRFSAERPKGSFSTLEIQRTEQGDSAMYLCASSPRDRADSPLHFGNGTRLTVT.

This clone was detected once. The V gene is TRBV5-1, the J gene TRBJ2-1, with TRBD2 matching 8 bases. Per germline, CDR1 SGHRS and CDR2 YFSETQ. CDR3 size: 14 residues. The ends lost 4 bases at V and 6 bases at J; junction bases unmatched: 6. In DNA form, the CDR3 reads TGCGCCAGCAGCCTCACTAGCGGAAGCAATGAGCAGTTCTTC. It specifies CASSLTSGSNEQFF.

The chain combines TRBV6-5 with TRBJ2-3, with 10 bases aligning to TRBD1. This CDR3 contains 14 residues. Germline V CDR1 and CDR2: MNHEY, SVGAGI. Unmatched junction bases numbered 6, after V lost 8 bases and J lost 4 bases. The CDR3 is CASSDRGTADTQYF. The CDR3 coding sequence is TGTGCCAGCTCGGACAGGGGGACGGCAGATACGCAGTATTTT.

CDR3 in amino acids: CASSDRGSSYNSPLHF. CDR3 bases: TGCGCCAGCAGCGACAGGGGAAGCTCCTATAATTCACCCCTCCACTTT. The V call is TRBV5-1, the J call TRBJ1-6, with TRBD1 matching 8 bases. This CDR3 spans 16 amino acids. V was pared by 4 bases and J by 0 bases, with 3 bases of the junction left unmatched. The germline V gene has CDR1 SGHRS and CDR2 YFSETQ. The full variable domain, its missing parts supplied by reference TRBV5-1 and TRBJ1-6, is KAGVTQTPRYLIKTRGQQVTLSCSPISGHRSVSWYQQTPGQGLQFLFEYFSETQRNKGNFPGRFSGRQFSNSRSEMNVSTLELGDSALYLCASSDRGSSYNSPLHFGNGTRLTVT.

The chain has TRBV27 and TRBJ2-7; perhaps TRBD1 as D (5 bases). V gave up 3 bases and J gave up 0 bases, with 6 bases separating them. CDR3 size: 13 residues. Germline V CDR1 and CDR2: MNHEY, SMNVEV (reference sequence). The DNA for the CDR3 is TGTGCCAGCAGTTTTGACAGCTCCTACGAGCAGTACTTC. Amino acids: CASSFDSSYEQYF.

J is TRBJ1-2 and V is TRBV11-2; D is possibly TRBD1 (5 bases). CDR1 is SGHAT, CDR2 FQNNGV, per germline. The CDR3 has 14 amino acids. V lost 1 base and J 7 bases, leaving 13 bases between the germline ends. The CDR3 DNA reads TGTGCCAGCAGCTTAGCCGGCCAGGGTTTTGGCTACACCTTC. It encodes CASSLAGQGFGYTF.

This chain joins TRBV12-3 or TRBV12-4 and TRBJ2-3, with no clear D. The ends were cut back, 5 bases at V and 6 bases at J, with 9 bases in the middle. CDR3 length: 12 amino acids. The CDR3 DNA follows: TGTGCCAGCAGTCCAATCGGGGATACGCAGTATTTT. This gives the protein CASSPIGDTQYF.

DNA for the CDR3: TGTGCCAGCAGCCCGGCGGTTAACTATGGCTACACCTTC. Translated: CASSPAVNYGYTF. This rearrangement joins TRBV7-8 to TRBJ1-2; D gene unclear. Trimming left V 5 bases short and J 1 base short, with 8 bases between. Germline V gene lookup returns CDR1 SGHVS and CDR2 FQNEAQ. This CDR3 has 13 amino acids.

V gene TRBV10-2 combines with J gene TRBJ2-1; 7 bases match TRBD2. J lost 7 bases, V lost 5 bases, and 8 bases had no gene match. CDR3 length: 14 amino acids. Germline V CDR1 and CDR2: WSHSY, SAAADI. The CDR3: CASSLLAENNEQFF. CDR3 in DNA: TGCGCCAGCAGTCTCCTAGCGGAAAATAATGAGCAGTTCTTC.

CDR3 nucleotides: TGTGCCAGCAGTGCAGGGGGGACCGGCGAGACCCAGTACTTC. It yields the protein CASSAGGTGETQYF. The V call is TRBV2, the J call TRBJ2-5, with D possibly TRBD1 on 7 matching bases. The CDR3 totals 14 residues. The germline V gene encodes CDR1 SNHLY and CDR2 FYNNEI. The V and J ends lost 4 bases and 5 bases respectively, with 14 bases between them.